These 5 T cell receptor beta chains came from one sample sequenced in a study of T-cell reconstitution after alpha-beta-depleted transplantation in children (TCRdb year 2016). The sample's treatment or condition label, decoded: allogeneic hematopoietic cell transplantation with graft depleted of TCRalphabeta T cells and CD19 B cells. Receptors were amplified or captured by PCR. Sequencer: Illumina HiSeq 2500. To normalize quantification of the TCRbeta repertoire, the TCR libraries were built with molecular barcoding that relied on unique molecular identifiers. TCRdb reprocessing: public reads trimmed at Q25 with fastp, clones called with MiXCR, in-frame beta chains kept. Merged by CDR3 protein, the rows form single entries marked with the most common genes and DNA. This sample comprises about 980,000 distinct CDR3 sequences, roughly 29% of them detected only once. The ten largest make up about 28% of the sample.

The sample was PBMCs, mostly from graft donor cells, taken 360 days after TCRalphabeta/CD19-depleted stem cell transplant. All receptors come from a boy in the first two years of life who had a stem cell transplant for SCID, so the T cells may come from the graft donor.

This chain links TRBV7-9 with TRBJ1-2; a weak D match, TRBD1 (5 bases). Germline V gene sequence: CDR1 SEHNR, CDR2 FQNEAQ (reference sequence). CDR3 length equals 14 residues. Trimming cost V 5 bases and J 6 bases, with 16 bases left between them. CDR3: CASSPRPMGHGYTF. In nucleotides, the CDR3 is TGTGCCAGCAGCCCACGGCCCATGGGACATGGCTACACCTTC.

This clonotype has more than one count but fewer than ten. The J gene is TRBJ2-1, the V gene TRBV27; tentatively, D is TRBD1 (6 bases). The V end was cut by 4 bases, the J end by 5 bases, with 12 bases between. The CDR3 extends over 14 amino acids. The germline V gene encodes CDR1 MNHEY and CDR2 SMNVEV (reference sequence). CDR3 in amino acids: CASSSEQGNNEQFF. The CDR3 nucleotides are TGTGCCAGCAGTTCGGAACAGGGTAACAATGAGCAGTTCTTC.

This clonotype was observed at least ten times. The CDR3: CASSGWTGGAWGTEAFF. The CDR3 bases are TGCGCCAGCAGTGGATGGACAGGGGGCGCCTGGGGGACTGAAGCTTTCTTT. This chain uses TRBV4-3 with TRBJ1-1; 11 bases are a match to TRBD1. CDR3 length: 17 amino acids. The junction had 14 bases not matched to a gene; V was cut back by 6 bases and J by 5 bases. Germline V gene sequence: CDR1 LGHNA, CDR2 YSLEER.

This clonotype has at least ten counts. This chain connects TRBV5-5 to TRBJ2-1, with TRBD2 identical over 11 bases. Germline-derived CDR1 and CDR2 are SGHKS and YYEKEE (reference sequence). The CDR3 runs 15 residues. The J segment lost 6 bases and the V segment lost 4 bases, leaving 6 bases of the junction unmatched. The CDR3 sequence is CASSPRLAGRNEQFF. CDR3 DNA sequence: TGTGCCAGCAGCCCTAGACTAGCGGGGCGCAATGAGCAGTTCTTC.

This clonotype was counted many times. The rearrangement joins TRBV10-3 to TRBJ2-1; D is perhaps TRBD1 or TRBD2 (7 bases each). The CDR3 is 18 amino acids. The germline gives CDR1 ENHRY, CDR2 SYGVKD. V gave up 6 bases and J gave up 4 bases, with 25 bases separating them. CDR3 sequence reads: CAISPPGQPRRGYNEQFF. CDR3 bases: TGTGCCATCAGCCCTCCGGGACAGCCCCGGCGGGGGTACAATGAGCAGTTCTTC.